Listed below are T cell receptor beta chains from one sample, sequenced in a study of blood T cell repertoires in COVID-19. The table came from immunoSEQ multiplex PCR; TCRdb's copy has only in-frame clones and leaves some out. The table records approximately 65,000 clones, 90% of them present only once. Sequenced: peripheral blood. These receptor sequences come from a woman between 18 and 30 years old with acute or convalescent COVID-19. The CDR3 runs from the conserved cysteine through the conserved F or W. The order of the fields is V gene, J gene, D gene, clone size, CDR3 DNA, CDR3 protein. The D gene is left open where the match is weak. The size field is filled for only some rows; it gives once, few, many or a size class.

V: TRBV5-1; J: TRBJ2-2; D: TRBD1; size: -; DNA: TGCGCCAGCAGCTTGTTGGACAGGGACACCGGGGAGCTGTTTTTT; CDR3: CASSLLDRDTGELFF
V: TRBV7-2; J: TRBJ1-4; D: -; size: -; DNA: TGTGCCAGCAGCTCCAGGTCGGATCCTAATGAAAAACTGTTTTTT; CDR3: CASSSRSDPNEKLFF
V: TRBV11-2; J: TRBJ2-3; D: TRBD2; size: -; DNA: TGTGCCAGCACGCCTCGCGGGAGCAGCACAGATACGCAGTATTTT; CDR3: CASTPRGSSTDTQYF
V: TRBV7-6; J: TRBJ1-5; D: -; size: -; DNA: TGTGCCAGCAGCTTATCTCCCCAGCGGGGACAGCCCCAGCATTTT; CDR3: CASSLSPQRGQPQHF
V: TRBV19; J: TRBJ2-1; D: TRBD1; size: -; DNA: TGTGCCAGTAGTATTGGGACAGGGGCCTACAATGAGCAGTTCTTC; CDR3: CASSIGTGAYNEQFF
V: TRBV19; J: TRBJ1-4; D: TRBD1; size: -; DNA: TGTGCCAGTAGTAACCGACCCGGGACAGGGTATGAAAAACTGTTTTTT; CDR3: CASSNRPGTGYEKLFF
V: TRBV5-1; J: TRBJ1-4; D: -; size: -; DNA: TGCGCCAGCAGCTTGGCCGGGGAAGCAACTAATGAAAAACTGTTTTTT; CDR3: CASSLAGEATNEKLFF
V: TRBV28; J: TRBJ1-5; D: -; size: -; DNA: TGTGCCAGTAGGTGGAGGAGAGATCAGCCCCAGCATTTT; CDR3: CASRWRRDQPQHF
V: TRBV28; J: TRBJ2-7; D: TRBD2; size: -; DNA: TGTGCCAGCAGTTCCCGACTAGCGGGGAACACCTACGAGCAGTACTTC; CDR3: CASSSRLAGNTYEQYF
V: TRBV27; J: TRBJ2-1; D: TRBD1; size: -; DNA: TGTGCCAGCAGTTCCCGGGACAGAGACAATGAGCAGTTCTTC; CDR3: CASSSRDRDNEQFF
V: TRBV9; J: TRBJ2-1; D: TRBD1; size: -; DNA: TGTGCCAGCAGCTCCGGGACAGGGATCTACAATGAGCAGTTCTTC; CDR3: CASSSGTGIYNEQFF
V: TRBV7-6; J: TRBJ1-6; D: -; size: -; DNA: TGTGCCAGCAGCTTAGTGGACAGTGATAATTCACCCCTCCACTTT; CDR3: CASSLVDSDNSPLHF
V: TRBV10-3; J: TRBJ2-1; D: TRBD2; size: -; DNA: TGTGCCATCAGTGATAGCGGGAGGGCCGTCGATGAGCAGTTCTTC; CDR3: CAISDSGRAVDEQFF
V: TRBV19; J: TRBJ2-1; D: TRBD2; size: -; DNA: TGTGCCAGTAGTAGGGGGTCGCCTAGCGGGCGGAATGAGCAGTTCTTC; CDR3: CASSRGSPSGRNEQFF
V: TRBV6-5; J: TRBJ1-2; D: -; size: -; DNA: TGTGCCAGCAGTTACGAGGGGAGGCGGGATGGCTACACCTTC; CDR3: CASSYEGRRDGYTF
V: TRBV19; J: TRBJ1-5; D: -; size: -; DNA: TGTGCCAGCGCCAAGTGGGGGGTCAGACAGCCCCAGCATTTT; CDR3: CASAKWGVRQPQHF
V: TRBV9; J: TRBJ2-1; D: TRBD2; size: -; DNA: TGTGCCAGCAGCGTAGTGGTAGCGGGCAATGAGCAGTTCTTC; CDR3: CASSVVVAGNEQFF
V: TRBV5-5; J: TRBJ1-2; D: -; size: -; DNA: TGTGCCAGCAGCTTGGACGAGGCTAACTATGGCTACACCTTC; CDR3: CASSLDEANYGYTF
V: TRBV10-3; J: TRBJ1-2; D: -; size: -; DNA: TGTGCCATCAGCGCATCAGCGTCGGACTATGGCTACACCTTC; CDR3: CAISASASDYGYTF
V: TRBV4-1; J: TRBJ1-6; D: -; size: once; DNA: TGCGCCAGCAGCCAAGTCCCAGGGGCGGATTCACCCCTCCACTTT; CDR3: CASSQVPGADSPLHF
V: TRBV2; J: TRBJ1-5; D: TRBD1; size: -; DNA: TGTGCCAGCAGCAAATACAGGGGGGAGGCCAATCAGCCCCAGCATTTT; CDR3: CASSKYRGEANQPQHF
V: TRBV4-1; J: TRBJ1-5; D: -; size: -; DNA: TGCGCCAGCAGCCAAAGTCTGGCGGGGAATCAGCCCCAGCATTTT; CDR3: CASSQSLAGNQPQHF
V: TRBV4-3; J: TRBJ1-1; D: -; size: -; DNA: TGCGCCAGCAGCCAAGTGGGGGGGAAGAACACTGAAGCTTTCTTT; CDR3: CASSQVGGKNTEAFF
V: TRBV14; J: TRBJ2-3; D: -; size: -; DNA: TGTGCCAGCAGCCAAGAAGTAGCTCTCACAGATACGCAGTATTTT; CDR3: CASSQEVALTDTQYF
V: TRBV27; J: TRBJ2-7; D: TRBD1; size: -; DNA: TGTGCCAGCAGTGTCGGACAGGGGTACGAGCAGTACTTC; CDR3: CASSVGQGYEQYF
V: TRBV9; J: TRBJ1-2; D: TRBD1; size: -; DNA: TGTGCCAGCAGCGTAGTGCAGGGGGCGCATGGCTACACCTTC; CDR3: CASSVVQGAHGYTF
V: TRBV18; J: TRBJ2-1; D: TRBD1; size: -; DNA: TGTGCCAGCTCACCACGAGACAGGGTTTACAATGAGCAGTTCTTC; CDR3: CASSPRDRVYNEQFF
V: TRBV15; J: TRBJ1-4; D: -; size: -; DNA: TGTGCCACCAGCAGAATAGGGAAGGGGTTAGATGAAAAACTGTTTTTT; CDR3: CATSRIGKGLDEKLFF
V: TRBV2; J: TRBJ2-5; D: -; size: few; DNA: TGTGCCAGCAGTGAAACTAGAGTTTTGTCGTCAACCCAGTACTTC; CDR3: CASSETRVLSSTQYF
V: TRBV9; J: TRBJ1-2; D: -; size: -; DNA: TGTGCCAGCAGCGTAGGGTCAGGGGTCTATGGCTACACCTTC; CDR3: CASSVGSGVYGYTF
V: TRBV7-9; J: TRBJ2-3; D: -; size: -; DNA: TGTGCCAGCGTCCAAGGGGGTTCAGATACGCAGTATTTT; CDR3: CASVQGGSDTQYF
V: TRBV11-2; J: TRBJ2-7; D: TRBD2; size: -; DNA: TGTGCCAGCAGCTTTGGCCTTATGACTAGCGGGAGAGCCTACGAGCAGTACTTC; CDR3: CASSFGLMTSGRAYEQYF
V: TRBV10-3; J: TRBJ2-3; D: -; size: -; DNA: TGTGCCACATCTCCCACGGGAGACAACACAGATACGCAGTATTTT; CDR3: CATSPTGDNTDTQYF
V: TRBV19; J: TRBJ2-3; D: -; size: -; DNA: TGTGCCAGTAGTATACAAGCGCCCACAGATACGCAGTATTTT; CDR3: CASSIQAPTDTQYF
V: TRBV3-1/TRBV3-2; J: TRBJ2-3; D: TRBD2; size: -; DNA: TGTGCCAGCAGCCAGTCGCGGGAGAGCACAGATACGCAGTATTTT; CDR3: CASSQSRESTDTQYF
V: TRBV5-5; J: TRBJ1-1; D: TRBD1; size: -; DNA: TGTGCCAGCAGCTGGACAGGGGCTTGGGCCACTGAAGCTTTCTTT; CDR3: CASSWTGAWATEAFF
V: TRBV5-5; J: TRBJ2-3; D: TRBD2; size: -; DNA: TGTGCCAGCAGCTTCGGGGGAGGGCCCTCAGATACGCAGTATTTT; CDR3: CASSFGGGPSDTQYF
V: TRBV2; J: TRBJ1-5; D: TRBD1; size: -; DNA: TGTGCCAGCAGTGAAGGTCACAGGGGGCTTGGACAGCCCCAGCATTTT; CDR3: CASSEGHRGLGQPQHF
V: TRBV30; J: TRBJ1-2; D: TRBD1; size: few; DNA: TGTGCCTGGAACCGACAGGGGTCTAACTATGGCTACACCTTC; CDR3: CAWNRQGSNYGYTF
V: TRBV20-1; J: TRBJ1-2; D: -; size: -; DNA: TGCAGTGCTAGTTTCGACATAGAAGGCTACACCTTC; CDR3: CSASFDIEGYTF
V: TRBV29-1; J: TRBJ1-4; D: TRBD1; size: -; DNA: TGCAGCGTCGCGGGGACAGGTTCGGACCCGTCTAATGAAAAACTGTTTTTT; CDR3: CSVAGTGSDPSNEKLFF
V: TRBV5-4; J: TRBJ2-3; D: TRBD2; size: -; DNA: TGTGCCAGCAGCTTGGTGTCTAGCGGGAGGGGCACAGATACGCAGTATTTT; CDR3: CASSLVSSGRGTDTQYF
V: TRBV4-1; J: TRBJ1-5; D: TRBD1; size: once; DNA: TGCGCCAGCAGCCAAGCCGGGACAGAGAATCAGCCCCAGCATTTT; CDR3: CASSQAGTENQPQHF
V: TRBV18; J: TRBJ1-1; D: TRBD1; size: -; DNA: TGTGCCAGCTCACCGGGACAGGGTGGAACTGAAGCTTTCTTT; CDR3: CASSPGQGGTEAFF
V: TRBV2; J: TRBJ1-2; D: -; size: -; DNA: TGTGCCAGCAGTGTTAGACAAAACTATGGCTACACCTTC; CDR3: CASSVRQNYGYTF
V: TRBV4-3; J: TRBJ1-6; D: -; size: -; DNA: TGCGCCAGCAGCCAAGATCTTGCCTATAATTCACCCCTCCACTTT; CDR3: CASSQDLAYNSPLHF
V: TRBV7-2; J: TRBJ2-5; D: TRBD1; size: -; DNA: TGTGCCAGCAGCTCAACAGGGGGAGGAGAGACCCAGTACTTC; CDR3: CASSSTGGGETQYF
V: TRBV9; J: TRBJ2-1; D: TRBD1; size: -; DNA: TGTGCCAGCAGCCCGCGAGGGGGCGTGTCCAATGAGCAGTTCTTC; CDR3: CASSPRGGVSNEQFF
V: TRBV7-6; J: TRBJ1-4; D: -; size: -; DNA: TGTGCCAGCAGCTTGGCAACAGGGTTGTTGGAAAAACTGTTTTTT; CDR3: CASSLATGLLEKLFF
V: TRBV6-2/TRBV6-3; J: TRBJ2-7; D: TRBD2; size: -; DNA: TGTGCCAGCAGTACGGGACTAGCGGGGGGAGAGCAGTACTTC; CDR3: CASSTGLAGGEQYF
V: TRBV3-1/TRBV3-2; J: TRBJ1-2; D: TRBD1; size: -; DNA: TGTGCCAGCAGCCCCCGGACAGGGGTCTATGGCTACACCTTC; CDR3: CASSPRTGVYGYTF
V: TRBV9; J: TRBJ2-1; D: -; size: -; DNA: TGTGCCAGCAGCGTCTCCAGTAACCATGAGCAGTTCTTC; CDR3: CASSVSSNHEQFF
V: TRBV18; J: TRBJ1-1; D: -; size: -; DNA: TGTGCCAGCTCACCAGATGAGGATAGCGCTGAAGCTTTCTTT; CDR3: CASSPDEDSAEAFF
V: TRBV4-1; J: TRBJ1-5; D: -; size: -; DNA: TGCGCCAGCAGTCCAAGTGGTATGTCGGGGTTTCAGCCCCAGCATTTT; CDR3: CASSPSGMSGFQPQHF